These 13 T cell receptor beta chains were sequenced from one sample in a study of cytomegalovirus exposure and HLA in healthy donors. Using immunoSEQ multiplex PCR, the repertoire was profiled, and TCRdb retains in-frame clones only, with some absent. The sample includes approximately 240,000 clones, over 80% of them seen just once. The sample taken for sequencing was PBMCs. These receptors came from a woman under 30 in good health and CMV-seronegative.

On this clone: Relative to the germline gene, one junction end is altered; a read error may explain this. The V gene is TRBV19, the J gene TRBJ2-7, with D possibly TRBD2 on 5 matching bases. The CDR3 extends over 13 amino acids. The germline gives CDR1 LNHDA, CDR2 SQIVND (reference sequence). The CDR3 nucleotides read TGTGCCAGTAGTATACGGGGTTGGGCCCCACAGCACTTC. Translation gives CASSIRGWAPQHF.

This sequence joins TRBV18 and TRBJ2-2, with 7 positions matching TRBD1. Germline V lookup: CDR1 KGHSH, CDR2 LQKENI. The CDR3 consists of 15 residues. V gave up 5 bases and J gave up 6 bases; unmatched junction bases: 9. As DNA, the CDR3 is TGTGCCAGCTCAACCGAGGGGGCACAGCCCGGGGAGCTGTTTTTT. Translating it yields CASSTEGAQPGELFF.

The genes are TRBV28 and TRBJ1-1; the match to TRBD1 covers 10 bases. Germline CDR1 and CDR2: MDHEN and SYDVKM. Losses at the gene ends were 4 bases for V and 0 bases for J; bases not matched to a gene: 17. CDR3 size: 20 residues. Written as DNA, the CDR3 is TGTGCCAGCAGTTCCTACCACGGCCCGGGGACAGGGGTCGTGAACACTGAAGCTTTCTTT. Its protein product is CASSSYHGPGTGVVNTEAFF.

J is TRBJ1-1 and V is TRBV7-9; 8 nucleotides agree with TRBD1. Trimming took 1 base from V and 11 from J; bases not matched to a gene: 12. The CDR3 is 15 amino acids. CDR1 SEHNR and CDR2 FQNEAQ come from the germline V gene (reference sequence). This chain's CDR3 is CASSLVGQGADPAFF. The CDR3 DNA follows: TGTGCCAGCAGCTTAGTGGGGCAGGGGGCTGACCCGGCTTTCTTT.

This chain links TRBV5-1 with TRBJ1-1, with TRBD1 matching 7 bases. The J segment lost 5 bases and the V segment lost 2 bases, leaving 3 bases of the junction unmatched. The CDR3 has 13 amino acids. In germline, CDR1 is SGHRS, CDR2 YFSETQ. CDR3 in DNA: TGCGCCAGCAGCTTCCAGGGGGAAACTGAAGCTTTCTTT. This sequence encodes CASSFQGETEAFF.

The chain links TRBV7-8 to TRBJ1-1; possibly TRBD1 for D (6 bases). CDR1 is SGHVS and CDR2 is FQNEAQ in the germline V gene. The V end lost 1 base, the J end lost 3 bases, and 12 bases lay between the germline ends. This CDR3 spans 15 amino acids. CDR3 region: CASSLGRAGDTEAFF. The CDR3 bases are TGTGCCAGCAGCTTAGGACGGGCAGGGGACACTGAAGCTTTCTTT.

CDR3 in DNA: TGTGCCAGCAGCACAGCGGCCCATCGAGATACGCAGTATTTT. Protein product: CASSTAAHRDTQYF. The V gene is TRBV7-2, the J gene TRBJ2-3, with D perhaps matching TRBD2 (5 bases). Germline loops: CDR1 SGHTA, CDR2 FQGNSA. V shed 5 bases and J shed 5 bases, with 14 bases lying between them. The CDR3 is 14 residues long. Full variable domain (outside the CDR3, taken from reference TRBV7-2 and TRBJ2-3): GAGVSQSPSNKVTEKGKDVELRCDPISGHTALYWYRQSLGQGLEFLIYFQGNSAPDKSGLPSDRFSAERTGGSVSTLTIQRTQQEDSAVYLCASSTAAHRDTQYFGPGTRLTVL.

This rearrangement joins TRBV7-9 to TRBJ2-7; the D is unclear. Germline V gene data show CDR1 as SEHNR and CDR2 as FQNEAQ (reference sequence). Between the trimmed V and J ends, which lost 5 bases and 3 bases, there was a span of 8 bases. The CDR3 extends over 12 amino acids. CDR3 DNA sequence: TGTGCCAGCAGCCCCGGTCTCTACGAGCAGTACTTC. Amino acid sequence: CASSPGLYEQYF. Full variable domain (outside the CDR3, taken from reference TRBV7-9 and TRBJ2-7): DTGVSQNPRHKITKRGQNVTFRCDPISEHNRLYWYRQTLGQGPEFLTYFQNEAQLEKSRLLSDRFSAERPKGSFSTLEIQRTEQGDSAMYLCASSPGLYEQYFGPGTRLTVT.

The chain joins TRBV5-1 to TRBJ2-1; D perhaps matches TRBD2 (6 bases). The V end lost 1 base, the J end lost 0 bases, and 11 bases lay between the germline ends. The CDR3 is 16 amino acids. Germline V gives CDR1 SGHRS, CDR2 YFSETQ. In DNA form, the CDR3 reads TGCGCCAGCAGCTTGCGCGGGAACGTCTCCTACAATGAGCAGTTCTTC. Amino acids: CASSLRGNVSYNEQFF. Full variable domain (outside the CDR3, taken from reference TRBV5-1 and TRBJ2-1): KAGVTQTPRYLIKTRGQQVTLSCSPISGHRSVSWYQQTPGQGLQFLFEYFSETQRNKGNFPGRFSGRQFSNSRSEMNVSTLELGDSALYLCASSLRGNVSYNEQFFGPGTRLTVL.

This clone ranks as medium-sized. This chain uses TRBV6-4 with TRBJ2-1; 10 nucleotides match TRBD1. The junction had 8 bases not matched to a gene; V was cut back by 5 bases and J by 7 bases. Germline-derived CDR1 and CDR2 are MRHNA and SNTAGT. The CDR3 contains 15 residues. The CDR3 DNA follows: TGTGCCAGCAGTACTACTGGGGACAGGGGAAATGAGCAGTTCTTC. It translates to CASSTTGDRGNEQFF.

The CDR3 sequence: CASSESGNSGNTIYF. The CDR3 DNA reads TGCGCCAGCAGCGAATCAGGGAACTCTGGAAACACCATATATTTT. V is TRBV5-1 and J is TRBJ1-3; a possible D gene is TRBD1 (5 bases). There are 15 residues in the CDR3. Germline lookup yields CDR1 SGHRS and CDR2 YFSETQ. V was clipped by 4 bases and J by 0 bases, with 11 bases between them.

The chain couples TRBV27 to TRBJ1-2, with a possible D match to TRBD1 (6 bases). Trimming took 6 bases from V and 4 from J, leaving 15 bases between them. The CDR3 length is 14 residues. The germline V gene encodes CDR1 MNHEY and CDR2 SMNVEV (reference sequence). The CDR3 coding sequence is TGTGCCAGCAGCCTCACCGGGACACGCTATGGCTACACCTTC. Its protein product is CASSLTGTRYGYTF.

The chain carries TRBV5-1 and TRBJ1-2; D unresolved. With 1 base removed from V and 5 bases from J, the gap between germline ends came to 18 bases. The germline CDR1 and CDR2 sequences are SGHRS and YFSETQ. The CDR3 sequence is 16 residues long. The CDR3 region has the DNA TGCGCCAGCAGCTTGTTAGCGGGCGGAGTAGGGTATGGCTACACCTTC. Its translation is CASSLLAGGVGYGYTF.